This T cell receptor beta chain was found in a study of blood T cell repertoires in COVID-19. Study summary: Whether acute or convalescent, the COVID-19 samples came from the United States, Italy and Spain.

Data came from immunoSEQ multiplex PCR; TCRdb stores just in-frame clones and leaves some out. The table lists about 220,000 clones, more than 85% of them singletons. Sequencing was done on a sample of peripheral blood. The receptor comes from a man between 40 and 49 years old with acute or convalescent COVID-19.

This CDR3 is CASSPLEDTEAFF. DNA of the CDR3: TGTGCCAGCTCACCGCTCGAGGACACTGAAGCTTTCTTT. The chain combines TRBV18 with TRBJ1-1; D is uncertain. CDR3 size: 13 residues. Germline V gene sequence: CDR1 KGHSH, CDR2 LQKENI. Between the trimmed V and J ends, which lost 3 bases and 3 bases, there was a span of 8 bases.